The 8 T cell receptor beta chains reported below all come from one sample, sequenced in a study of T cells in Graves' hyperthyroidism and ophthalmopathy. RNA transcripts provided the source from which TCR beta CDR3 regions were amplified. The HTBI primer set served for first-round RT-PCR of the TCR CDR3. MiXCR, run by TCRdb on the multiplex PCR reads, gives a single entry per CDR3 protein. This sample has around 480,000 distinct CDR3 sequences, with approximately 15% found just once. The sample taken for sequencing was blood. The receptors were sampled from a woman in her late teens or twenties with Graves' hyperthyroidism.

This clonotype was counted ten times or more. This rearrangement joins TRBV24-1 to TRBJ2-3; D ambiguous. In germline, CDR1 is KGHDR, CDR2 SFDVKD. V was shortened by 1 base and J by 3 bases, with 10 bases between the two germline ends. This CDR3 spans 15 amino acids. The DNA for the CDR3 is TGTGCCACCAGTGATTTCCCCGACTTGACAGATACGCAGTATTTT. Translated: CATSDFPDLTDTQYF.

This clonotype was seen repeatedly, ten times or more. CDR3 in amino acids: CASRDDRATEAFF. CDR3 coding DNA: TGTGCCAGCAGAGATGACAGGGCCACTGAAGCTTTCTTT. V is TRBV28 and J is TRBJ1-1; 7 bases are a match to TRBD1. The germline CDR1 and CDR2 sequences are MDHEN and SYDVKM. V lost 6 bases to trimming and J lost 4 bases; unmatched junction nucleotides: 5. This CDR3 is built from 13 residues.

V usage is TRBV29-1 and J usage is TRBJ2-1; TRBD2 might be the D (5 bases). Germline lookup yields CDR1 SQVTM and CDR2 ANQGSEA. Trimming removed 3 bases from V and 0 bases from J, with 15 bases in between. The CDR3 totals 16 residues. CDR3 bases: TGCAGCGTTGATGGACTTCCAGGTAGCTCCTACAATGAGCAGTTCTTC. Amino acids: CSVDGLPGSSYNEQFF.

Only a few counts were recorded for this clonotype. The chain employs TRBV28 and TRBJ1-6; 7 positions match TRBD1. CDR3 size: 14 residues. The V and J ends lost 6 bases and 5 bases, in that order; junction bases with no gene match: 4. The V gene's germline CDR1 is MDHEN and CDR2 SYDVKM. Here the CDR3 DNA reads TGTGCCAGCAGGGGCGGGACAGATAATTCACCCCTCCACTTT. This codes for CASRGGTDNSPLHF.

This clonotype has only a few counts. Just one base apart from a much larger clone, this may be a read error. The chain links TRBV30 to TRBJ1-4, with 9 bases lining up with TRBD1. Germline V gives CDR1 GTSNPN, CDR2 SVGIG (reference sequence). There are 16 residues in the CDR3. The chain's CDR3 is CVWSPFPGQGDEKLFF. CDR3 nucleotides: TGTGTCTGGAGCCCATTTCCGGGACAGGGAGATGAAAAACTGTTTTTT.

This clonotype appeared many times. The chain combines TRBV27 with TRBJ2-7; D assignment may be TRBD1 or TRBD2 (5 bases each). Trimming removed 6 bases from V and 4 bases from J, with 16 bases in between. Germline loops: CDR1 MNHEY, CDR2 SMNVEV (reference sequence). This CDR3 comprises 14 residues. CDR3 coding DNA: TGTGCCAGCAGCAAAAGGGACGGCAGATACGAGCAGTACTTC. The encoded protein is CASSKRDGRYEQYF.

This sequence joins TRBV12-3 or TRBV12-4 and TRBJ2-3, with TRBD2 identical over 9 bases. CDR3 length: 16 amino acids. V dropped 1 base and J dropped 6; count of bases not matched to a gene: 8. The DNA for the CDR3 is TGTGCCAGCAGTTTAGGGGGTAGCGGGAGAGGGGATACGCAGTATTTT. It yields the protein CASSLGGSGRGDTQYF.

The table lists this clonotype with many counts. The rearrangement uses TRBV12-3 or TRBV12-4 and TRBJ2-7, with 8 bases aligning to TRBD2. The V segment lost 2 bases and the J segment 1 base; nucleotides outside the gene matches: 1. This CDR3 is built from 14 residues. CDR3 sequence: CASSLLAGSYEQYF. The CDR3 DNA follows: TGTGCCAGCAGTTTATTAGCGGGATCCTACGAGCAGTACTTC.